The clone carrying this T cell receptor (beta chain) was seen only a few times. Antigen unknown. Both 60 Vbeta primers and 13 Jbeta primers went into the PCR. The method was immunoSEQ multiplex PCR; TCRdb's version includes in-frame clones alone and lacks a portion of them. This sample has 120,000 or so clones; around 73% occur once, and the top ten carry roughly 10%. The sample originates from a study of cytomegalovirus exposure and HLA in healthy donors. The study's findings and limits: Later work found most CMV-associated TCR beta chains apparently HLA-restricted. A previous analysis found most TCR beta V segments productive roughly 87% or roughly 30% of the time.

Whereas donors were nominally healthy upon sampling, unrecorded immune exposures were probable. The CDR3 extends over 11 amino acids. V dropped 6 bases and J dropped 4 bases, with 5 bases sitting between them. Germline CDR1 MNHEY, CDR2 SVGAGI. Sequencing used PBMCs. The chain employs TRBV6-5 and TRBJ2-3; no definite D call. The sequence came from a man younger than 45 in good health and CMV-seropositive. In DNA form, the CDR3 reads TGTGCCAGCAGACGGGCAGATACGCAGTATTTT. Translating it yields CASRRADTQYF.